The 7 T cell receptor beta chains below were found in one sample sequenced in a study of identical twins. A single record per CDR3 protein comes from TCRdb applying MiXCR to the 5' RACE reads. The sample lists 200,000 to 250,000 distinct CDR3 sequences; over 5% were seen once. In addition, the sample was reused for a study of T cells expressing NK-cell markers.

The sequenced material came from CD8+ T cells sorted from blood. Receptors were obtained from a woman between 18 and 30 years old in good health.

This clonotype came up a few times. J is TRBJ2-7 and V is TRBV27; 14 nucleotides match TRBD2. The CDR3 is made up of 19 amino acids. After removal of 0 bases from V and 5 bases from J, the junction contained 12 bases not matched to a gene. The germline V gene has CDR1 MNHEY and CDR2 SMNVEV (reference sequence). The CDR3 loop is CASSLSSGTSGSIVHEQYF. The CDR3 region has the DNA TGTGCCAGCAGTTTATCTTCGGGGACTAGCGGGAGTATTGTACACGAGCAGTACTTC.

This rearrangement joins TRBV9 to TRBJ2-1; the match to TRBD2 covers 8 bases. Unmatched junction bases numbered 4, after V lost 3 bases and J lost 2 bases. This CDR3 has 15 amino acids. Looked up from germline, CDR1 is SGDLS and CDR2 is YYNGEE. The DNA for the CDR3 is TGTGCCAGCAGCGCCGGGGGGGGGCCCTACAATGAGCAGTTCTTC. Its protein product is CASSAGGGPYNEQFF.

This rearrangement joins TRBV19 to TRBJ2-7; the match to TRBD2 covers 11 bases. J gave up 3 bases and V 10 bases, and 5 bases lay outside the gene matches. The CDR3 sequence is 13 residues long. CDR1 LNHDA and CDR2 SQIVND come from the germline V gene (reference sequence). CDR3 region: CATTGTSGYEQYF. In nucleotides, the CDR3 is TGTGCCACCACCGGGACTAGCGGCTACGAGCAGTACTTC.

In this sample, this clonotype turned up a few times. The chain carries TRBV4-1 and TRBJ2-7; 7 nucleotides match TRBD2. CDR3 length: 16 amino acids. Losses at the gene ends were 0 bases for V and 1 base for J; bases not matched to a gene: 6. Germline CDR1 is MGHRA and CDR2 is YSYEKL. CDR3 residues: CASSQDIREESYEQYF. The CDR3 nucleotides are TGCGCCAGCAGCCAAGATATTCGGGAGGAGTCCTACGAGCAGTACTTC.

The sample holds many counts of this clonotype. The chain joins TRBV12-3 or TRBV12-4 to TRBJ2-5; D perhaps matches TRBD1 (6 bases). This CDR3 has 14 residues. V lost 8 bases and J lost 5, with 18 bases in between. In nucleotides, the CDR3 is TGTGCCAGCTCCCCCACAGGGTCCGGGGAGACCCAGTACTTC. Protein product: CASSPTGSGETQYF.

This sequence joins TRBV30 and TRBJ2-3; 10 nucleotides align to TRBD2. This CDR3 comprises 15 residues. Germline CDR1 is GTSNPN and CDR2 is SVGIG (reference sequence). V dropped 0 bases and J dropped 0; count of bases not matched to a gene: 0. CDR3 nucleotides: TGTGCCTGGAGTGTGGGACTAGCGAGCACAGATACGCAGTATTTT. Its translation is CAWSVGLASTDTQYF.

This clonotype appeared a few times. Written as DNA, the CDR3 is TGCAGTGTCCCCGGGACCACGAAAAACATTCAGTACTTC. Translation gives CSVPGTTKNIQYF. The J gene is TRBJ2-4, the V gene TRBV20-1, with D perhaps TRBD1 or TRBD2 (5 bases each). Germline CDR1 is DFQATT and CDR2 is SNEGSKA (reference sequence). Trimming took off 7 bases at V and 4 bases at J, with 14 bases between the two ends. There are 13 residues in the CDR3.